This TCR beta chain was documented in a study of vaccination effects on CD4 cells after COVID-19. Study results and limitations: At late timepoints after vaccination, vaccine- and infection-induced clones shrank markedly.

Sequencing followed a ViraFEST assay step that expanded antigen-specific CD4+ T cells with viral peptide pools. The culture ran for about 11 days, and then CD4+ T cells were isolated. Testing of the vaccine recipients showed negative nucleocapsid antibodies and no prior SARS-CoV-2 infection. Every well got around 2 million PBMC, which were grown with 8.5 to 10 IU/ml IL-2 and roughly 9.3 ug/ml peptides. This clone ranks as medium-sized. What it binds is unknown. Some clones are missing from TCRdb's copy, which holds only in-frame ones; the method was immunoSEQ multiplex PCR. The sample records tens of thousands of clones, roughly 70% being singletons. This CDR3 has 14 residues. Trimming took off 1 base at V and 10 bases at J, with 11 bases between the two ends. CDR1 and CDR2 from the germline V gene are MDHEN and SYDVKM.

Sequences were derived from CD4+ T cells from PBMCs cultured with SARS-CoV-2 spike peptides, sampled before COVID-19 vaccination. This receptor was identified in a human donor who received a COVID-19 vaccine. The chain employs TRBV28 and TRBJ1-6; D may be TRBD1 (6 bases). The CDR3 DNA reads TGTGCCAGCAGTTTATCCGCAGGGGTCTCACCCCTCCACTTT. It yields the protein CASSLSAGVSPLHF.